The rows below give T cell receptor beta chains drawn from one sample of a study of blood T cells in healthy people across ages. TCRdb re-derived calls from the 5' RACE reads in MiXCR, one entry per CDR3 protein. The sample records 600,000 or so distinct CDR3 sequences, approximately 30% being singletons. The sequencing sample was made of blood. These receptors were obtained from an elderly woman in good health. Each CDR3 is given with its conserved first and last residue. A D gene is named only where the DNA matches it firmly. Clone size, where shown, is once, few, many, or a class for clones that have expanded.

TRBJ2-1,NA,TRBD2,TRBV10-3,CATTSTNGQFF,TGTGCCACGACTAGCACCAATGGGCAGTTCTTC
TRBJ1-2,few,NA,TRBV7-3,CASSLNDDSYGYTF,TGTGCCAGCAGCTTAAATGACGACAGCTATGGCTACACCTTC
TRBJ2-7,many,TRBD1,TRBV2,CASTRKTGGGEQYF,TGTGCCAGCACGAGGAAGACAGGGGGCGGGGAGCAGTACTTC
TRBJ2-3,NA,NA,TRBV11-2,CASRRGGPWDTQYF,TGTGCCAGCAGAAGGGGGGGACCTTGGGATACGCAGTATTTT
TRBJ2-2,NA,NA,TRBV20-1,CSARGGARDTGERFF,TGCAGTGCTAGAGGTGGGGCTCGGGACACCGGGGAGCGGTTTTTT
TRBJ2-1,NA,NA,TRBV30,CAWSFRGGNEQFF,TGTGCCTGGAGTTTCAGGGGGGGCAATGAGCAGTTCTTC
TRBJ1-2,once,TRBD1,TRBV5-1,CASNRDRGEGIYGYTF,TGCGCCAGCAACCGGGACAGGGGCGAGGGCATCTACGGCTACACCTTC
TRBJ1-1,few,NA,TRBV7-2,CASTPMGRNTEAFF,TGTGCCAGCACCCCGATGGGTAGGAACACTGAAGCTTTCTTT
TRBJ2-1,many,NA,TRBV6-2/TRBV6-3,CASSYRGISYNEQFF,TGTGCCAGCAGTTACAGGGGGATCTCCTACAATGAGCAGTTCTTC
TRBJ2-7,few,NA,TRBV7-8,CASSLVTSRTASYEQYF,TGTGCCAGCAGCTTAGTGACCTCGAGGACAGCCTCCTACGAGCAGTACTTC
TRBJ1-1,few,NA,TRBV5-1,CASKNEMGTGRTEAFF,TGCGCCAGCAAAAACGAAATGGGAACAGGGCGCACTGAAGCTTTCTTT
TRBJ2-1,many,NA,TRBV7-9,CASSPRVYNEQFF,TGTGCCAGCAGCCCACGGGTCTACAATGAGCAGTTCTTC
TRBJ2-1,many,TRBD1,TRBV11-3,CASSVRDSPYNEQFF,TGTGCCAGCAGCGTCCGGGACAGCCCTTACAATGAGCAGTTCTTC
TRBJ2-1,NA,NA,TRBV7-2,CASSSAAGTEQFF,TGTGCCAGCAGCTCCGCCGCAGGGACTGAGCAGTTCTTC
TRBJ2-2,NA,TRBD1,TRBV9,CASSTETGVFAGELFF,TGTGCCAGCAGCACCGAGACAGGGGTCTTCGCCGGGGAGCTGTTTTTT
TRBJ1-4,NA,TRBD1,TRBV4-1,CASRLGQPNEKLFF,TGCGCCAGCCGTTTGGGACAGCCGAATGAAAAACTGTTTTTT
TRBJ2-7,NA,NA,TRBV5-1,CASSLALGVNEQYF,TGCGCCAGCAGCCTTGCCCTGGGTGTAAACGAGCAGTACTTC
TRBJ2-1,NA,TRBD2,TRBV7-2,CASSLYLAGGYNEQFF,TGTGCCAGCAGCCTCTATCTAGCGGGGGGTTACAATGAGCAGTTCTTC
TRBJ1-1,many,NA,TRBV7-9,CASSPKGGGTEAFF,TGTGCCAGCAGCCCAAAGGGGGGCGGGACTGAAGCTTTCTTT
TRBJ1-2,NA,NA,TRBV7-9,CASSLVDVPGYTF,TGTGCCAGCAGCTTAGTAGACGTCCCTGGCTACACCTTC
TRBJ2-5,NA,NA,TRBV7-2,CASSLFGYQETQYF,TGTGCCAGCAGCTTGTTCGGTTACCAAGAGACCCAGTACTTC
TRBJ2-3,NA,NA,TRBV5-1,CASSLSLVGGSTDTQYF,TGCGCCAGCAGCTTGAGTCTAGTGGGAGGCAGCACAGATACGCAGTATTTT
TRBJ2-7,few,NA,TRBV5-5,CASSRLGQTYNEQYF,TGTGCCAGCAGCCGCCTCGGACAAACCTACAATGAGCAGTACTTC
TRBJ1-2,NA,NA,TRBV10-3,CAISESWEGNDGYTF,TGTGCCATCAGTGAGTCGTGGGAGGGCAACGATGGCTACACCTTC
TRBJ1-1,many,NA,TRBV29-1,CSVDQGRTEAFF,TGCAGCGTTGACCAGGGGCGGACTGAAGCTTTCTTT
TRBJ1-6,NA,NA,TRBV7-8,CASSLVPDSPLHF,TGTGCCAGCAGCTTAGTCCCGGATTCACCCCTCCACTTT
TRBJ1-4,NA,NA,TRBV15,CATARAGPRGNEKLFF,TGTGCCACCGCGCGAGCGGGGCCGAGGGGAAATGAAAAACTGTTTTTT
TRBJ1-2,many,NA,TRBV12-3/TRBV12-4,CASSQDSNYGYTF,TGTGCCAGCAGTCAGGATTCTAACTATGGCTACACCTTC
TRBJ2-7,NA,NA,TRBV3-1,CASSQDPGVEQYF,TGTGCCAGCAGCCAAGATCCAGGGGTAGAGCAGTACTTC
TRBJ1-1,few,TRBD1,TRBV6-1,CASIPLTGGRTEAFF,TGTGCCAGCATCCCCCTTACAGGGGGCCGGACTGAAGCTTTCTTT
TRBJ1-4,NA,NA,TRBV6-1,CASSQGLTNEKLFF,TGTGCCAGCAGCCAGGGGTTGACTAATGAAAAACTGTTTTTT
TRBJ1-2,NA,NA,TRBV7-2,CASSLGPPAGYTF,TGTGCCAGCAGCTTAGGACCCCCCGCTGGCTACACCTTC
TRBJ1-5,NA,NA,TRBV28,CASSLSDRDQPQHF,TGTGCCAGCAGTCTTTCGGACAGAGATCAGCCCCAGCATTTT
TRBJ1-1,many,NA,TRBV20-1,CSARRGYGTEAFF,TGCAGTGCTAGAAGAGGCTATGGCACTGAAGCTTTCTTT
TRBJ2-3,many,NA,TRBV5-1,CASSLVDGRTDTQYF,TGCGCCAGCAGCTTGGTAGACGGGCGCACAGATACGCAGTATTTT
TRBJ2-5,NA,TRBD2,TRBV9,CASTAFGGSGETQYF,TGTGCCAGCACCGCCTTCGGGGGGTCTGGGGAGACCCAGTACTTC
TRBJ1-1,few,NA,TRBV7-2,CASSSGGGFLNTEAFF,TGTGCCAGCAGCTCCGGGGGAGGATTTTTGAACACTGAAGCTTTCTTT
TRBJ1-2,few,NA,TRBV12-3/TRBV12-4,CASSFKIKGYGYTF,TGTGCCAGCAGTTTCAAAATAAAGGGCTATGGCTACACCTTC
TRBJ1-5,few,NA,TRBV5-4,CASSREGTNQPQHF,TGTGCCAGCAGCCGCGAGGGAACCAATCAGCCCCAGCATTTT
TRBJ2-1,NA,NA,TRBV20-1,CSARGRVHEQFF,TGCAGTGCTAGAGGCCGGGTTCATGAGCAGTTCTTC
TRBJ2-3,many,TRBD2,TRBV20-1,CSARPSGSTDTQYF,TGCAGTGCTAGACCTAGCGGTAGCACAGATACGCAGTATTTT
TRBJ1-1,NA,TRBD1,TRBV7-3,CASSLDRPGRVTEAFF,TGTGCCAGCAGCTTGGACAGGCCAGGCCGGGTCACTGAAGCTTTCTTT
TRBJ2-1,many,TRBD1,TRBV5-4,CASSSRTGALREQFF,TGTGCCAGCAGCTCACGGACAGGGGCGTTAAGGGAGCAGTTCTTC
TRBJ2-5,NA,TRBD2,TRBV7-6,CASSGGGGGPHSQETQYF,TGTGCCAGCAGCGGAGGAGGCGGGGGGCCGCACTCCCAAGAGACCCAGTACTTC
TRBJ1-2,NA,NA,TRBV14,CTSSQGQGYGYTF,TGTACCAGCAGCCAAGGGCAGGGCTATGGCTACACCTTC
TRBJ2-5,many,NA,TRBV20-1,CSARVERGIQETQYF,TGCAGTGCTAGAGTAGAACGGGGAATCCAAGAGACCCAGTACTTC
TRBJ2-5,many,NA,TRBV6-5,CASSYSSPGETQYF,TGTGCCAGCAGTTACTCTTCTCCAGGGGAGACCCAGTACTTC
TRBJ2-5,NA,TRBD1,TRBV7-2,CASSTDRGASETQYF,TGTGCCAGCAGCACTGACAGGGGAGCATCAGAGACCCAGTACTTC
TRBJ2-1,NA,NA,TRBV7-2,CASSLASQGPYNEQFF,TGTGCCAGCAGCTTAGCGTCGCAGGGGCCCTACAATGAGCAGTTCTTC
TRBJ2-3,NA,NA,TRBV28,CASTEPDRGTDTQYF,TGTGCCAGCACGGAGCCGGATAGGGGCACAGATACGCAGTATTTT
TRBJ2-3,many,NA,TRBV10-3,CATKDGDTQYF,TGTGCCACCAAAGATGGGGATACGCAGTATTTT
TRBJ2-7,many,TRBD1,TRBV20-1,CSAFGQGGYEQYF,TGCAGTGCTTTCGGACAGGGTGGGTACGAGCAGTACTTC
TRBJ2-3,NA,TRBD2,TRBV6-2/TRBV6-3,CASSYSPSGGRDTQYF,TGTGCCAGCAGTTACTCTCCAAGCGGGGGAAGAGATACGCAGTATTTT
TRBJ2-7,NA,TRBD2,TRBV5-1,CASSIGTSGIYEQYF,TGCGCCAGCAGCATAGGGACTAGCGGGATCTACGAGCAGTACTTC
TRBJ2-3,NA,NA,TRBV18,CASSPKTPGQFSTDTQYF,TGTGCCAGCTCACCAAAGACCCCGGGACAATTTAGCACAGATACGCAGTATTTT
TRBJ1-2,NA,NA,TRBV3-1,CASSQGGGDYTF,TGTGCCAGCAGCCAAGGGGGGGGAGACTACACCTTC
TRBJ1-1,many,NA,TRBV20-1,CSARKTNTEAFF,TGCAGTGCCAGAAAGACCAACACTGAAGCTTTCTTT
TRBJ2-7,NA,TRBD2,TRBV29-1,CSVELASGNQIQGEQYF,TGCAGCGTTGAGTTGGCTAGCGGGAACCAAATTCAAGGGGAGCAGTACTTC
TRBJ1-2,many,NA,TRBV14,CASSRLASWNYGYTF,TGTGCCAGCAGCCGGCTCGCATCTTGGAACTATGGCTACACCTTC
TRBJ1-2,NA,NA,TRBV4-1,CASSHPGDYGYTF,TGCGCCAGCAGCCACCCAGGAGACTATGGCTACACCTTC